The clone carrying this T cell receptor beta chain was observed a handful of times. Antigen: not known. The entry originates in a study of T cells after yellow fever vaccination. In the study overall: The fractions with low cell numbers were processed using SMART-Seq v4 Ultra Low Input.

Study-level findings and limits: The booster saw the reappearance of most primary-vaccination clones (around 96% CD4, around 88% CD8).

The CDR3 totals 14 residues. Germline trimming cut 6 bases from V and 7 bases from J; bases unmatched to any gene: 9. The V gene's germline CDR1 is DFQATT and CDR2 SNEGSKA (reference sequence). TCRdb independently ran MiXCR on the 5' RACE reads; one entry per CDR3 protein. Of some 260,000 distinct CDR3 sequences detected, 5.2% appear once; the ten largest clones hold roughly 3.5%. The TCR comes from a young man who received the YFV17D yellow fever vaccine. The starting material was CD4+ T cells sorted from PBMCs, obtained on the day of the yellow fever booster vaccination. The chain employs TRBV20-1 and TRBJ2-2; the match to TRBD2 covers 9 bases. CDR3 in amino acids: CSAASGAWGGELFF. In DNA form, the CDR3 reads TGCAGTGCCGCTAGCGGGGCCTGGGGCGGGGAGCTGTTTTTT.